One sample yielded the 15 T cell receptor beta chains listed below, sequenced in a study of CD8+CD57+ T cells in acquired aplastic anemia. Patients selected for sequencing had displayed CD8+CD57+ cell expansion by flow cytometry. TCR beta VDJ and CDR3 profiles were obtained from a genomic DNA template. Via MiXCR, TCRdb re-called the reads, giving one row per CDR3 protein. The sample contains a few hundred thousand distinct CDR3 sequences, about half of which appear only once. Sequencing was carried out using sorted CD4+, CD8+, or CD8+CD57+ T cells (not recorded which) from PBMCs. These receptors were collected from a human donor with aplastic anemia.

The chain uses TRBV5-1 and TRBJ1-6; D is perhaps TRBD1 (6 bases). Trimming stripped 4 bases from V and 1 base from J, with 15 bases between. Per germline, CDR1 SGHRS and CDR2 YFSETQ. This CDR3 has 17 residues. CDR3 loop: CASSVGTGASYNSPLHF. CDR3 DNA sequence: TGCGCCAGCAGCGTAGGTACGGGGGCATCCTATAATTCACCCCTCCACTTT.

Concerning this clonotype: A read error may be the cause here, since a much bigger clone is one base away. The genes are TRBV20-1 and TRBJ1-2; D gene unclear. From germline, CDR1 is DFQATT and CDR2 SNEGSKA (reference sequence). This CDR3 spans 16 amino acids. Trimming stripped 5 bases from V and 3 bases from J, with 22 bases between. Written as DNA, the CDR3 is TGCAGTGCTGGAGGACTTCAAACAGCAACCTACTATGGCTACACCTTC. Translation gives CSAGGLQTATYYGYTF.

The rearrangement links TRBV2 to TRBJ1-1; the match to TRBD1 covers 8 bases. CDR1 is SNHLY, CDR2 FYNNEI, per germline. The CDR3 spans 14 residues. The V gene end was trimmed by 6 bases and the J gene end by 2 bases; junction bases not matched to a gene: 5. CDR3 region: CASSLDRANTEAFF. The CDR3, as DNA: TGTGCCAGCAGCTTGGACAGGGCCAACACTGAAGCTTTCTTT.

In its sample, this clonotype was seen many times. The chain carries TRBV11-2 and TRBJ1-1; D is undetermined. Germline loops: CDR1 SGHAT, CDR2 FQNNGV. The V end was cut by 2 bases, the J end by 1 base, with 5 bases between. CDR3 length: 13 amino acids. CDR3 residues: CASSLKRNTEAFF. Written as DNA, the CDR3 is TGTGCCAGCAGCTTAAAGAGGAACACTGAAGCTTTCTTT.

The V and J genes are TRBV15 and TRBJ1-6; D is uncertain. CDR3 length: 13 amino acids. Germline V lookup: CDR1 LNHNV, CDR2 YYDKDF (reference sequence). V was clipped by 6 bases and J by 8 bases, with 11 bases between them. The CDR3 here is CATRYLRDSPLHF. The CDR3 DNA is TGTGCCACCAGGTACCTTCGGGATTCACCCCTCCACTTT.

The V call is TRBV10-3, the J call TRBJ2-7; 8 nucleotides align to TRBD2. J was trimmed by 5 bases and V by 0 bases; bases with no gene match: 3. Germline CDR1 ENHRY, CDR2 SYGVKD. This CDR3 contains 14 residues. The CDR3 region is CAISESGTRHEQYF. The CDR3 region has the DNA TGTGCCATCAGTGAGTCGGGGACTAGGCACGAGCAGTACTTC.

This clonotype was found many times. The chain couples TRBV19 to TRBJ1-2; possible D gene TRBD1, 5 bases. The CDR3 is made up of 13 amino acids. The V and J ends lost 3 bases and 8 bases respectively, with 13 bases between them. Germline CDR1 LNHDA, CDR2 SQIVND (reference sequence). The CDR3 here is CASSIQGSAGYTF. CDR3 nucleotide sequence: TGTGCCAGTAGTATTCAGGGTTCGGCCGGCTACACCTTC.

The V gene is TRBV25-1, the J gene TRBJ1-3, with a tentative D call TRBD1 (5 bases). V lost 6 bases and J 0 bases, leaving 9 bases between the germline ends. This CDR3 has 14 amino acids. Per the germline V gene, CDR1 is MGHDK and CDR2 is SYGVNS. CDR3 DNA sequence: TGTGCCAGCAGACAGGCTAACTCTGGAAACACCATATATTTT. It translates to CASRQANSGNTIYF.

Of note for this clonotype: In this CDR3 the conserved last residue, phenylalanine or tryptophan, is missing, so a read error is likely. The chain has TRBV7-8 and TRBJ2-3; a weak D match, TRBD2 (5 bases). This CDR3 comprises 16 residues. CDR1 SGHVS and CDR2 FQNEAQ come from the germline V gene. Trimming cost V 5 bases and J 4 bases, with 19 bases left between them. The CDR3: CASSHGVASVPDTQYY. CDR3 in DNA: TGTGCCAGCAGCCACGGGGTGGCTAGTGTACCAGATACGCAGTATTAT.

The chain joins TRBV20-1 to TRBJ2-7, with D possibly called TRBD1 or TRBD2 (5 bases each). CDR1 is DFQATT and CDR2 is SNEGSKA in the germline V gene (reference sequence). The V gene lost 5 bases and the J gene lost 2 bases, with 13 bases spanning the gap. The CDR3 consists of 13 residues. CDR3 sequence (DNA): TGCAGTGCTGGCCTCTGGGGGACCTACGAGCAGTACTTC. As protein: CSAGLWGTYEQYF.

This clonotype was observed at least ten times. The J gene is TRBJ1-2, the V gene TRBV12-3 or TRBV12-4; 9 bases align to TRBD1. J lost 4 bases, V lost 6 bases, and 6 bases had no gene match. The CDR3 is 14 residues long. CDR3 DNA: TGTGCCAGCAGATCGGGACAGGGAACCTATGGCTACACCTTC. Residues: CASRSGQGTYGYTF.

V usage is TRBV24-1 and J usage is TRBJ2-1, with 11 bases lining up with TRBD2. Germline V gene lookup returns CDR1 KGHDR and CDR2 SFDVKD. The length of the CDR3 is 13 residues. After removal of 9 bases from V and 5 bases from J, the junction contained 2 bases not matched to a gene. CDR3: CATGTSGNNEQFF. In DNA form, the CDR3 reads TGTGCCACCGGGACTAGCGGAAACAATGAGCAGTTCTTC.

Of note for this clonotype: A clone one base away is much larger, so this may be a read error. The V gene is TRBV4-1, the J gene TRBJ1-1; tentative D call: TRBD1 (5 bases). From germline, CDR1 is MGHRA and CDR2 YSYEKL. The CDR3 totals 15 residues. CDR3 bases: TGCGCCAGCAGCCAAGATGGCAGGGCTGACACTGAAGCTCTCTTT. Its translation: CASSQDGRADTEALF.

Here the CDR3 DNA reads TGTGCCAGTGGGAACTCAGGACGGATCTATGGCTACACCTTC. This gives the protein CASGNSGRIYGYTF. The genes are TRBV19 and TRBJ1-2; D unclear. Germline V gene data show CDR1 as LNHDA and CDR2 as SQIVND (reference sequence). CDR3 length: 14 amino acids. V was trimmed by 8 bases and J by 4 bases, leaving 17 bases between them.

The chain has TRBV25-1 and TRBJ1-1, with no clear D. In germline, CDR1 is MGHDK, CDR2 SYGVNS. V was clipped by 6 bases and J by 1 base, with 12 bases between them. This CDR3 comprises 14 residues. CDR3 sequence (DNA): TGTGCCAGCAGAGATCATGGGGAGAACACTGAAGCTTTCTTT. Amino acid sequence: CASRDHGENTEAFF. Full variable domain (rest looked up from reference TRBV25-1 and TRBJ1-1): EADIYQTPRYLVIGTGKKITLECSQTMGHDKMYWYQQDPGMELHLIHYSYGVNSTEKGDLSSESTVSRIRTEHFPLTLESARPSHTSQYLCASRDHGENTEAFFGQGTRLTVV.